This T cell receptor (beta chain) was sequenced for a study of cytomegalovirus exposure and HLA in healthy donors (dated by TCRdb to the late 2010s). Notes on the research overall: An earlier analysis of roughly 630 of the donors reported about 250 Gb of sequence data and approximately 110 million unique TCR beta sequences from about 200 million T cells. Roughly 320 gigabases of sequencing data and around 88 million unique TCR sequences made up an early release that covered over 550 HLA-typed donors. The genetic ancestry cluster associated with self-reported Caucasian donors included 65% to 90% of the roughly 360 genotyped donors. The study aimed to test whether signatures of past pathogen exposure could be identified by cataloging public T cell receptors. The study used immunosequencing to profile the T cell repertoires of about 670 subjects and linked those repertoires to cytomegalovirus serostatus. Along with the approximately 670-subject first cohort, a separate validation cohort of over a hundred different subjects was used. High-throughput TCR immunosequencing, statistical association of individual TCRs with disease status, and machine learning were combined to predict cytomegalovirus infection status. A later analysis re-examined previously published TCR beta repertoires from more than 650 donors and added high-resolution HLA genotyping to investigate patterns of TCR occurrence. Rather than drawing on any new phenotypic data, the later analysis identified candidate immune exposures from TCR beta sequences and the way those sequences occurred across donors. An earlier analysis of more than 450 of the donors used high-throughput TCR beta sequencing to judge whether each TCR beta V gene segment behaved as functional or pseudogenic. Donor age, sex, ethnicity and CMV serostatus were collected together with the repertoire data. A later genetic analysis took genome-wide SNP genotypes for about 55% of the roughly 670 donors and used that subset as a discovery cohort. All discovery cohort repertoires had been generated using a single sequencing platform. HLA typing covered class I and class II loci at four-digit resolution. The number of typed donors differed by locus: about 629-640 for A, B, C, DRB1 and DQB1; 522 for DQA1; 606 for DPA1; and some 430 for DPB1. Because of strong linkage in the cohort, four to six DR-DQ haplotypes were treated as single units for association and clustering. Across around 400 genotyped donors of the cohort, an average of roughly 200,000 unique TCR beta nucleotide sequences per donor were sequenced, and 15% to 20% of those sequences were non-productive. Paper-wide results and their limitations: Assigning TCR associations to individual alleles was difficult when HLA alleles, especially DR and DQ, strongly co-occurred. In an earlier analysis of under 600 of the donors, most TCR beta V segments were observed in productive rearrangements about 87% or about 30% of the time, broadly matching IMGT annotations. An association between a missense DCLRE1C variant and V-gene and J-gene trimming of TCR beta chains was found in a later genetic analysis and replicated in an independent cohort. This cohort had only TCR beta chains sequenced, and the lack of alpha or paired-chain data limited which features could be detected. Several of the top co-occurrence clusters appeared to be linked to parvovirus B19, influenza, CMV and Epstein-Barr virus, according to a later analysis. A later analysis found that TCR association rates varied across HLA loci, with DRB1 alleles showing the most associated TCRs and HLA-C alleles the fewest. A total of fewer than 200 TCR beta chains were listed by the study as associated with cytomegalovirus. Some IMGT-functional V segments, including TRBV6-2 and TRBV6-3, could not be distinguished by the 87-base-pair reads and were therefore excluded. CMV serostatus was the only immune exposure information available for the cohort. In a later analysis, HLA-associated TCR beta chains showed more clonal expansion and lower generation probabilities than non-associated chains that were equally common. Compared with the 666-donor mean, donors in an Asian-associated ancestry cluster had fewer N-insertions in productive TCRs, according to a later genetic analysis. According to a later analysis, most CMV-associated TCR beta chains appeared to be HLA-restricted, and the HLA associations seemed to be driven largely by CMV exposure. Because HLA typing was unavailable for some donors at each locus, only the typed subset was used in association tests. Most TCR sequences were observed very rarely across donors, whereas some public TCRs were present in many individuals. The presence/absence analyses assumed that sequencing depth was roughly uniform across donors, and that assumption may not be true. A further reported finding was that TCR beta sequences accurately predicted the HLA-A and HLA-B alleles for most subjects in the first cohort. In vitro tests confirmed that a few of the cytomegalovirus-associated TCR beta chains recognize cytomegalovirus antigens. Approximately 18 rarely observed V segments, including chromosome 9 orphons, were excluded from the earlier analysis of about 500 of the donors because counts were too low. The classifier was reported to diagnose cytomegalovirus status with high specificity and sensitivity in both the original cohort and the validation cohort. It was suggested by the authors that the approach could potentially be generalized to other disease states and immunological phenotypes. Linkage disequilibrium might explain the correlated functional status among segregating V segments, but an unknown experimental factor could not be excluded. In a later analysis, 16,951 TCR beta sequences were associated with specific HLA alleles at a false discovery rate of 0.05. A group of highly shared sequence variants was considered likely to be a technical artifact of the sequencing pipeline.

The library was made by the immunoSEQ multiplex PCR assay. The multiplex PCR relied on a mix of 60 forward primers for TCR Vbeta segments and 13 reverse primers for TCR Jbeta segments. A multiplex PCR assay on genomic DNA amplified the CDR3 region of rearranged TCR beta genes. The Illumina HiSeq System was used to sequence the amplified TCR beta libraries as 87-base-pair reads. The paper's processing steps were these. In a later analysis, 77 million or so unique TCR beta chains were counted across the approximately 640 repertoires, and roughly 10 million of these chains were shared by at least two donors. Raw reads were error-corrected and collapsed into unique sequences by a nearest-neighbor algorithm in which closely related sequences were merged to remove PCR and sequencing errors. To assign V, D and J gene segments, CDR3 sequences were aligned to IMGT reference sequences. For a sequence to be retained, a match of at least six nucleotides to both a V gene segment and a J gene segment was required. Rearrangements were called productive when the CDR3 lacked stop codons and stayed in frame with V and J; all others were non-productive. CDR3 was defined according to IMGT convention as the region running from the second conserved V-encoded cysteine to the conserved J-encoded phenylalanine. The earlier analysis of 587 of the donors excluded sequences that lacked an unambiguous match to a single V gene segment. In an earlier analysis of several hundred of the donors, V segments were called functional above 56.7% productive rearrangements and were called segregating when the between-donor standard deviation exceeded 5%. A statistical classification framework was built to diagnose cytomegalovirus status from the catalog of TCR beta chain sequences. In a later analysis, V and J genes were assigned by comparing TCR nucleotide sequences against IMGT/GENE-DB human TR gene sequences. The TCRdist pipeline was used in a later analysis to assign CDR3 sequences and most-parsimonious VDJ recombination scenarios. A later analysis defined each TCR beta chain by its CDR3 amino acid sequence plus V-gene family, and excluded reads lacking a unique V-gene family. To address suspected cross-contamination and a sequencing artifact, a later analysis removed roughly 640 highly shared, low-generation-probability nucleotide sequences. For each public chain, a later analysis derived a clonal expansion index from normalized ranks of inferred template counts within each repertoire. In a later analysis, generation probabilities were computed using a VDJ recombination model fitted to out-of-frame rearrangements, and the results were checked against IGoR. A later analysis scored TCR-TCR, TCR-HLA and TCR-CMV co-occurrence with hypergeometric tests, applying a repertoire-size bias correction to TCR pairs. To estimate false discovery rates, a later analysis permuted the HLA or CMV assignments 20 times. In a later analysis, co-occurring TCRs were grouped with DBSCAN, and TCRdist sequence similarity was added when clustering was performed within HLA-allele-positive subsets. Repertoires with fewer than 30,000 or more than 120,000 public chains were left out of co-occurrence clustering, as were about five repertoires with anomalous nucleotide sharing. As stored in TCRdb, this immuneACCESS dataset retains in-frame rearrangements with V and J assigned. A fraction of the clones does not appear; measured against another copy, unresolved V genes explain less than half of the discrepancy, and the remainder lacks a known reason. That table gives V, J and clone size, and the DNA gave D and trimming. This sample comprises about 120,000 clones, 75% to 85% of them detected only once. Together, the top ten hold approximately 8.4% of the sample.

The cohort was made up of about 610 healthy bone marrow donors. At the time of sampling, every cohort member was nominally healthy, though immune exposures that went unrecorded were likely present. The donor tested CMV seropositive and was one of the 289 seropositive cohort members. Each donor provided a peripheral blood sample, and peripheral blood mononuclear cells were used for TCR beta sequencing. Genomic DNA extraction from the blood cell samples was performed with the Qiagen DNeasy Blood Extraction Kit. Reading from cysteine to phenylalanine, the CDR3 counts 14 amino acids. Here the CDR3 DNA is all that survives: 42 bases in frame from base 1. Reading the germline V gene (reference sequence) gives CDR1 SEHNR and CDR2 FQNEAQ. V trim: 6 bases; J trim: 4 bases; unmatched bases: 4. This clone was counted a single time. There is no known antigen for this receptor. Base qualities are missing; no much larger clone stands one base away.

Here the chain combines TRBV7-9 and TRBJ2-5; a stretch of 11 junction bases matches TRBD1. This TCR was sampled from a man aged 25-45 years in good health and CMV-seropositive. Sequencing was performed on PBMCs. The CDR3 is CASSSGTGGETQYF. The nucleotides read TGTGCCAGCAGTTCCGGGACAGGGGGAGAGACCCAGTACTTC. The full variable domain, with segments outside the CDR3 supplied by the reference TRBV7-9 and TRBJ2-5 proteins, appears as DTGVSQNPRHKITKRGQNVTFRCDPISEHNRLYWYRQTLGQGPEFLTYFQNEAQLEKSRLLSDRFSAERPKGSFSTLEIQRTEQGDSAMYLCASSSGTGGETQYFGPGTRLLVL.